The clone carrying this TCR beta chain was detected many times. CDR3 length: 14 residues. Germline lookup yields CDR1 MDHEN and CDR2 SYDVKM. Trimming removed 1 base from V and 1 base from J, with 8 bases in between. This record comes from a study of molecular identifiers for immune sequencing clone quantification. TCRdb reprocessed the PCR reads with MiXCR, giving one entry per CDR3 protein. The data show approximately 550,000 distinct CDR3 sequences, 25% seen once. The sequence was obtained from a human donor in good health. Some libraries in this study had Jurkat cell RNA spiked in. The chain employs TRBV28 and TRBJ2-7; no reliable D call. The sequenced sample was naive CD8+ T cells from blood, with Jurkat cell RNA spiked in. The subset here: FACS-sorted CD8+CD4-CCR7+CD45RA+ naive T cells. As DNA, the CDR3 is TGTGCCAGCAGTTTATTTGGGAATTCCTACGAGCAGTACTTC. As protein: CASSLFGNSYEQYF. Drawing the rest from reference TRBV28 and TRBJ2-7, the complete variable domain is DVKVTQSSRYLVKRTGEKVFLECVQDMDHENMFWYRQDPGLGLRLIYFSYDVKMKEKGDIPEGYSVSREKKERFSLILESASTNQTSMYLCASSLFGNSYEQYFGPGTRLTVT.